This TCR beta chain was documented in a study of blood T cell repertoires in COVID-19. Study background: Acute and convalescent COVID-19 samples came from the United States, Italy and Spain. Sample material is recorded as cDNA or gDNA derived from T cells, B-cell-depleted T cells, or PBMCs.

Under the authors' procedure: Scientists estimated how many nucleated cells there were by amplifying reference gene primers. Clones were sequenced by immunoSEQ multiplex PCR, and TCRdb holds only the in-frame ones, with some missing. V, J and clone size are taken as reported in that table, and D and trimming were inferred from the DNA itself. The data show 180,000 or so clones, about 85% seen once. The V gene's germline CDR1 is SGHTS and CDR2 YDEGEE. There are 13 residues in the CDR3. The germline V and J ends were trimmed by 2 bases and 5 bases, with 7 bases remaining between them. The chain employs TRBV5-8 and TRBJ2-2; tentative D call: TRBD2 (5 bases). This clonotype was obtained from a woman of 80 years or more with acute or convalescent COVID-19. Sequenced sample: peripheral blood. The DNA of the CDR3 is TGTGCCAGCAGCTTATCGGGGACCGGGGAGCTGTTTTTT. It codes for CASSLSGTGELFF.